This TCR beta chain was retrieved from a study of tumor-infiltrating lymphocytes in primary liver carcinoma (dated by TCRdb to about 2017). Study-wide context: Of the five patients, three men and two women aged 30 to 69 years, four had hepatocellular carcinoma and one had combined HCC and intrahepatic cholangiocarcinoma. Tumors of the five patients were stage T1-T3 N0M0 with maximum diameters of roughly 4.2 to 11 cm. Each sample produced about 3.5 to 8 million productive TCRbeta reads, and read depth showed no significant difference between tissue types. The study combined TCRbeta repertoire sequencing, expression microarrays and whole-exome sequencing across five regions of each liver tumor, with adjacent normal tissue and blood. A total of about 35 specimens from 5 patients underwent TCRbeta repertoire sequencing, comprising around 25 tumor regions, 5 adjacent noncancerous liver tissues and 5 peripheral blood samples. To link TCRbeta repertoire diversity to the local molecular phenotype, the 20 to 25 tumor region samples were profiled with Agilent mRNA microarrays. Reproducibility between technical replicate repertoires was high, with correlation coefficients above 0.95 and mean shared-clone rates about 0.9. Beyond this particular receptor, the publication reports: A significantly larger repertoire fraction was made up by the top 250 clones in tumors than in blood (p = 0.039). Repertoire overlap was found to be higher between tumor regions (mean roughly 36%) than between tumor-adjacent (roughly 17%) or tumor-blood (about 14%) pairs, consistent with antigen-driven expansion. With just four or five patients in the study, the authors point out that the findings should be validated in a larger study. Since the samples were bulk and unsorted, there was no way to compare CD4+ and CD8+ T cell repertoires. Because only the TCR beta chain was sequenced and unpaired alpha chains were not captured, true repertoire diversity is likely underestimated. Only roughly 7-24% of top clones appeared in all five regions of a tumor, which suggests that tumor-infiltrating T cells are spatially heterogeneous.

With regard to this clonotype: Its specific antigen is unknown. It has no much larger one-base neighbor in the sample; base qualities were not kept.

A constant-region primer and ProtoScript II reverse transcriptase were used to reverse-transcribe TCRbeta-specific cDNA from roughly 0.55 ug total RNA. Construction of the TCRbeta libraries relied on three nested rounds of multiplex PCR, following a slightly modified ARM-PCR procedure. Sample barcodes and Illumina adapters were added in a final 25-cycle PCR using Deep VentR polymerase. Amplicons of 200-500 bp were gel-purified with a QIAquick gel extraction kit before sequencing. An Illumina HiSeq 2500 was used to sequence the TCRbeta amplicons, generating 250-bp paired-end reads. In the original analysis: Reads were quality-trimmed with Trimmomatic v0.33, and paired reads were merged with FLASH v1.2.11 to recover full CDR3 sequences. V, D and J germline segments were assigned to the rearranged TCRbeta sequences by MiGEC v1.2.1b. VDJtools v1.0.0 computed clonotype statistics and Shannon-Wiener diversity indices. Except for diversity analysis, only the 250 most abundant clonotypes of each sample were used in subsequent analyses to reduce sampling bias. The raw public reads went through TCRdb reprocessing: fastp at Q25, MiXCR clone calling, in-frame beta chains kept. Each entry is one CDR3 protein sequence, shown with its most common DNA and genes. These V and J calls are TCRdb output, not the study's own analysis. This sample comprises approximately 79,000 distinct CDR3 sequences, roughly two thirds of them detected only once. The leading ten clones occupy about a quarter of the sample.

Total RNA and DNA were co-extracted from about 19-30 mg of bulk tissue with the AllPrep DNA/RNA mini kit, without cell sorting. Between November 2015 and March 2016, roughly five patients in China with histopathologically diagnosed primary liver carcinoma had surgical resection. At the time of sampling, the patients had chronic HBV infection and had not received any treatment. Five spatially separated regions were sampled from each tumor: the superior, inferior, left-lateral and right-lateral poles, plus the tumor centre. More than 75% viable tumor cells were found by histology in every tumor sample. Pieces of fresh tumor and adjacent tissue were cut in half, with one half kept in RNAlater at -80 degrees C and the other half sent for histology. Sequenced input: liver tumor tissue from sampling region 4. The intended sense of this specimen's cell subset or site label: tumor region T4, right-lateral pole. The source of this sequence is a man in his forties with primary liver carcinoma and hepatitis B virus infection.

The bases are TGTGCCAGTAGTAAAGGACTAGCGGGAGGTGTTAAGAACAATGAGCAGTTCTTC. Its protein reads: CASSKGLAGGVKNNEQFF. The chain employs TRBV19 and TRBJ2-1; TRBD2 lines up with 14 middle nucleotides. The cysteine opens and the phenylalanine closes a CDR3 of 18 amino acids. The only DNA kept is the CDR3, 54 bases in frame from the first base. From the germline V gene (reference sequence), CDR1 is LNHDA and CDR2 is SQIVND. Germline trimming amounts to 4 bases on V and 5 bases on J, with 10 as the count of junction bases outside the gene matches. The CDR3, completed at both ends by the reference TRBV19 and TRBJ2-1 genes, gives the full variable domain DGGITQSPKYLFRKEGQNVTLSCEQNLNHDAMYWYRQDPGQGLRLIYYSQIVNDFQKGDIAEGYSVSREKKESFPLTVTSAQKNPTAFYLCASSKGLAGGVKNNEQFFGPGTRLTVL.